Sequencing of this T cell receptor beta chain was carried out in a study of blood T cells in healthy people across ages. Overall study results and limits: Changes in expanded clonotypes were possibly confounded, as the CMV status of donors was unknown.

A second 7 to 11 cycle PCR used barcoded and J-beta primers. Using its own MiXCR run on the 5' RACE reads, TCRdb lists one record per CDR3 protein. The sample consists of more than 650,000 distinct CDR3 sequences, roughly 50% of them appearing once. Germline V gene lookup returns CDR1 SGHRS and CDR2 YFSETQ. The ends were cut back, 2 bases at V and 9 bases at J, with 12 bases in the middle. CDR3 size: 14 residues. This clonotype was seen just once. Its antigen is still unknown. The chain recombines TRBV5-1 with TRBJ1-6; the D is unclear. The origin of this receptor is an elderly man in good health. The source material was blood. In DNA, the CDR3 is TGCGCCAGCAGCTTCGCGGGAGATGCTTCACCCCTCCACTTT. Translation: CASSFAGDASPLHF.